The text below deals with one T cell receptor beta chain. Authors' analysis steps: Amplification of reference gene primers provided the estimated nucleated cell counts. TCRdb keeps only in-frame clones here, not all; method: immunoSEQ multiplex PCR. V and J calls and clone size are those listed in that table; D and trimming were worked out from the DNA. The sample includes more than 250,000 clones, over 75% of them seen just once. The data belong to a study of blood T cell repertoires in COVID-19. Looking at the study overall: Sites in the United States, Italy and Spain provided acute and convalescent COVID-19 samples. PBMCs, B-cell-depleted T cells, or T cells were the source of the cDNA or gDNA that made up the material.

Per germline, CDR1 SGDLS and CDR2 YYNGEE. The CDR3 runs 16 residues. The V segment lost 2 bases and the J segment 4 bases; nucleotides outside the gene matches: 5. The chain carries TRBV9 and TRBJ2-2; 10 bases match TRBD2. This TCR was recovered from a human donor in a cohort sampled during active COVID-19. Sequencing input: peripheral blood. Here the CDR3 DNA reads TGTGCCAGCAGCGTGGCTAGCGGGAGTGTCACCGGGGAGCTGTTTTTT. Its protein is CASSVASGSVTGELFF.